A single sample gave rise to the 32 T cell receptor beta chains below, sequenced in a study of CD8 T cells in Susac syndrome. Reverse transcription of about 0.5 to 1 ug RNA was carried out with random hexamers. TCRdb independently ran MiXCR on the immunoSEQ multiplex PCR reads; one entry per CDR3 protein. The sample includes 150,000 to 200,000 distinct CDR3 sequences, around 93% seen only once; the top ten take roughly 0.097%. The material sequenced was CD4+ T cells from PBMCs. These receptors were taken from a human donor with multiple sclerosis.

CDR3 sequence: CASSLLQGTEAFF. CDR3 bases: TGTGCCAGCAGTTTACTACAGGGTACTGAAGCTTTCTTT. The chain carries TRBV12-3 or TRBV12-4 and TRBJ1-1, with D perhaps matching TRBD1 (6 bases). The germline V and J ends were trimmed by 2 bases and 5 bases, with 9 bases remaining between them. This CDR3 contains 13 residues.

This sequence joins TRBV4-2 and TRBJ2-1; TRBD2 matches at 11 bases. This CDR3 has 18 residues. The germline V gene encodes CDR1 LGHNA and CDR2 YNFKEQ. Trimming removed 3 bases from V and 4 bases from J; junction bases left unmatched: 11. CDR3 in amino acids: CASSQGGARTSGYNEQFF. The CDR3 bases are TGTGCCAGCAGCCAGGGGGGCGCTAGGACTAGCGGGTACAATGAGCAGTTCTTC.

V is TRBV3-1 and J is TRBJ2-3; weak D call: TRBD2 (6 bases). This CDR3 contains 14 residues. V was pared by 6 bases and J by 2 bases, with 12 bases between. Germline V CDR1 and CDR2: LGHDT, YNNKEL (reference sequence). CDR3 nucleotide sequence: TGTGCCAGCAGTCGTACGGGACTCACAGATACGCAGTATTTT. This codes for CASSRTGLTDTQYF.

The CDR3 DNA is TGTGCCAGCAGCTTGGCTAGTAGGGGTACAAACTATGGCTACACCTTC. This sequence encodes CASSLASRGTNYGYTF. The chain joins TRBV5-4 to TRBJ1-2; maybe TRBD1 (5 bases). CDR1 and CDR2 (germline): SGHNT, YYREEE (reference sequence). The CDR3 consists of 16 residues. V lost 0 bases and J lost 2, with 14 bases in between.

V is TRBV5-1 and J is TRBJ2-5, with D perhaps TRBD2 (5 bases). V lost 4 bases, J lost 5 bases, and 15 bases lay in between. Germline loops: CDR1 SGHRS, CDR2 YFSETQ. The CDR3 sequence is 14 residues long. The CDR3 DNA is TGCGCCAGCAGCCCAGGAGGCGAAGGGGAGACCCAGTACTTC. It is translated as CASSPGGEGETQYF. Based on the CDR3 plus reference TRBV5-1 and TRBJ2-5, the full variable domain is KAGVTQTPRYLIKTRGQQVTLSCSPISGHRSVSWYQQTPGQGLQFLFEYFSETQRNKGNFPGRFSGRQFSNSRSEMNVSTLELGDSALYLCASSPGGEGETQYFGPGTRLLVL.

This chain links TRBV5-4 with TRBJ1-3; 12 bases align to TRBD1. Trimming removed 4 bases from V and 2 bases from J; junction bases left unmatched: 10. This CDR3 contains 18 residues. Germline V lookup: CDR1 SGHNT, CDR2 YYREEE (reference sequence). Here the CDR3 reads CASSRYRDRGRAGNTIYF. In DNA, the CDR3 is TGTGCCAGCAGCCGCTACCGGGACAGGGGGCGTGCTGGAAACACCATATATTTT.

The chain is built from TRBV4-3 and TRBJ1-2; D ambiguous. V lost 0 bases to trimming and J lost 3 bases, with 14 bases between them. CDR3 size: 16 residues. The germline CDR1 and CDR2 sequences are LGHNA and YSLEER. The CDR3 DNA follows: TGCGCCAGCAGCCAAGATCTGGCAGCCGTAGACTATGGCTACACCTTC. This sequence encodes CASSQDLAAVDYGYTF.

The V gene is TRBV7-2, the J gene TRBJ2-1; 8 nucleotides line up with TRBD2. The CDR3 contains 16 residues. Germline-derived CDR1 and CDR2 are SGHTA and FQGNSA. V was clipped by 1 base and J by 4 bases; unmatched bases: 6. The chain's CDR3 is CASSLDSSGSYNEQFF. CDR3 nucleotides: TGTGCCAGCAGCTTAGATTCGAGCGGGAGTTACAATGAGCAGTTCTTC.

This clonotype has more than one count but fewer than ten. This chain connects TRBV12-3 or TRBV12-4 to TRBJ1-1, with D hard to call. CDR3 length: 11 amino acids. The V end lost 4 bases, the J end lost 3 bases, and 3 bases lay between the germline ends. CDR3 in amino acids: CASSYDTEAFF. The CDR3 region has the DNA TGTGCCAGCAGTTACGACACTGAAGCTTTCTTT.

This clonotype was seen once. The CDR3 is CASSQAQGPKRWGMDSPLHF. The CDR3 region has the DNA TGTGCCAGCAGCCAAGCACAGGGGCCTAAAAGGTGGGGCATGGATTCACCCCTCCACTTT. The rearrangement links TRBV14 to TRBJ1-6, with 7 bases fitting TRBD1. The V and J ends lost 1 base and 8 bases, in that order; junction bases with no gene match: 20. There are 20 residues in the CDR3. The V gene's germline CDR1 is SGHDN and CDR2 FVKESK.

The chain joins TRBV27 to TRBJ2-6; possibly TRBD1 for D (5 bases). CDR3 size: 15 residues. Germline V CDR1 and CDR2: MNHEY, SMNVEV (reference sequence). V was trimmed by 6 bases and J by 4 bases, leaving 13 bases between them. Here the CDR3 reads CASRPQVDGANVLTF. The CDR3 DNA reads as TGTGCCAGCAGACCACAGGTCGACGGGGCCAACGTCCTGACTTTC. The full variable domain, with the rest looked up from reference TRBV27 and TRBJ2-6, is EAQVTQNPRYLITVTGKKLTVTCSQNMNHEYMSWYRQDPGLGLRQIYYSMNVEVTDKGDVPEGYKVSRKEKRNFPLILESPSPNQTSLYFCASRPQVDGANVLTFGAGSRLTVL.

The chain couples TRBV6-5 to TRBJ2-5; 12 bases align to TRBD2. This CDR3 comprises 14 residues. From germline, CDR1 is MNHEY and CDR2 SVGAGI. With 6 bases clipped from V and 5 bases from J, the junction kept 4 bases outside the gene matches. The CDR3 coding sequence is TGTGCCAGCAGACTAGCGGGGGGAGTGGAGACCCAGTACTTC. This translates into CASRLAGGVETQYF.

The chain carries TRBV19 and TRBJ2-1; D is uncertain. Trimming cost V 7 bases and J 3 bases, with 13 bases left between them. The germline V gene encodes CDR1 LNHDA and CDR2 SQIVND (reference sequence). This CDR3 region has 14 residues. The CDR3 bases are TGTGCCAGTAAAACGCTTCCTGGCTACAATGAGCAGTTCTTC. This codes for CASKTLPGYNEQFF.

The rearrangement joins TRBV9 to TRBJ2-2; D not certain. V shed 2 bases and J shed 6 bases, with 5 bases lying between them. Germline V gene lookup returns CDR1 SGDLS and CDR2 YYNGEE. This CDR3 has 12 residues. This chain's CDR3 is CASSVSAGELFF. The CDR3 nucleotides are TGTGCCAGCAGCGTGTCGGCCGGGGAGCTGTTTTTT.

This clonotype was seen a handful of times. The CDR3 DNA reads TGTGCCAGCAGAATGGGGATCGAGCAGTACTTC. It translates to CASRMGIEQYF. The chain couples TRBV12-3 or TRBV12-4 to TRBJ2-7; D unresolved. V gave up 6 bases and J gave up 6 bases, with 9 bases separating them. The CDR3 consists of 11 residues.

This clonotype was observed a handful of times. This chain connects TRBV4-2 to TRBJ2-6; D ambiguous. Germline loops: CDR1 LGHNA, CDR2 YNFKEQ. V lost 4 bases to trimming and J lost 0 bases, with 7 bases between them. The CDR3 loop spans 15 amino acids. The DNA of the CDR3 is TGTGCCAGCAGCCCGCAGAGCTCTGGGGCCAACGTCCTGACTTTC. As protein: CASSPQSSGANVLTF.

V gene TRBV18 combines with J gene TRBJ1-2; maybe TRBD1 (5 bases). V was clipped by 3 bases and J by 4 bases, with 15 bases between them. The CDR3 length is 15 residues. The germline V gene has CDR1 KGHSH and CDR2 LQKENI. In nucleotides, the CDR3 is TGTGCCAGCTCACCGTCAACAGGACTCGCCTATGGCTACACCTTC. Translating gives CASSPSTGLAYGYTF.

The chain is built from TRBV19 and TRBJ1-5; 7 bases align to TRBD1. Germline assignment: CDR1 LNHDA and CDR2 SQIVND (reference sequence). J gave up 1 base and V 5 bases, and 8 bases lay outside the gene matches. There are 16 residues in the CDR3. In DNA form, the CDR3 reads TGTGCCAGTAGTGGAGGACAGGTGAGGAGCAATCAGCCCCAGCATTTT. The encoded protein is CASSGGQVRSNQPQHF.

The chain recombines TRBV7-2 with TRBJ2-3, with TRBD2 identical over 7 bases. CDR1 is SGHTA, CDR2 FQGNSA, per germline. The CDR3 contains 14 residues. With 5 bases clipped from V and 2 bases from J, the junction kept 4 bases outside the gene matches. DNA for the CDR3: TGTGCCAGCAGCAGGGACTACAACACAGATACGCAGTATTTT. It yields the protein CASSRDYNTDTQYF.

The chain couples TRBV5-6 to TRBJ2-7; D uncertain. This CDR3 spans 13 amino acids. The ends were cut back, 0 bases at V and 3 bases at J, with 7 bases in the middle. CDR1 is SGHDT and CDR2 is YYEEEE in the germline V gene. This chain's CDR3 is CASSLGVLYEQYF. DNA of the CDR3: TGTGCCAGCAGCTTGGGAGTTCTCTACGAGCAGTACTTC.

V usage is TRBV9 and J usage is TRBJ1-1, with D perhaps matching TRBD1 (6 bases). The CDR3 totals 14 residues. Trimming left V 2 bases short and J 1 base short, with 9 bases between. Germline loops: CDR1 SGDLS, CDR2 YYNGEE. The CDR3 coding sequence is TGTGCCAGCAGCGTCGGGACACGGAACACTGAAGCTTTCTTT. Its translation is CASSVGTRNTEAFF.

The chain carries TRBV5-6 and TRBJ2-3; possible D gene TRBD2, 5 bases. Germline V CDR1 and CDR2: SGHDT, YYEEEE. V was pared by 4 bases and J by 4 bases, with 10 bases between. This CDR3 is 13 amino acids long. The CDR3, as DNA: TGTGCCAGCAGCCTACAGAGGGCAGATACGCAGTATTTT. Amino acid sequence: CASSLQRADTQYF.

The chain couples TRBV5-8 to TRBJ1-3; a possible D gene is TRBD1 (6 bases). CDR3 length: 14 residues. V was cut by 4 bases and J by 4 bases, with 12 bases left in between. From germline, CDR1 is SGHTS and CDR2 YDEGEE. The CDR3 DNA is TGTGCCAGCAGCCCAGGACAGTTAGGAAACACCATATATTTT. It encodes CASSPGQLGNTIYF. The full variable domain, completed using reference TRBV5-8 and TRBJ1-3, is EAGVTQSPTHLIKTRGQQATLRCSPISGHTSVYWYQQALGLGLQFLLWYDEGEERNRGNFPPRFSGRQFPNYSSELNVNALELEDSALYLCASSPGQLGNTIYFGEGSWLTVV.

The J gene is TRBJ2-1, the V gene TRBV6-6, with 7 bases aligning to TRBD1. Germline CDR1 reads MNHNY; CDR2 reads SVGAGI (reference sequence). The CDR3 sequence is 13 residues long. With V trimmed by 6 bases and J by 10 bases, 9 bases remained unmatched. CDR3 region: CASSRGTVHEQFF. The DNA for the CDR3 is TGTGCCAGCAGCAGGGGGACGGTCCACGAGCAGTTCTTC.

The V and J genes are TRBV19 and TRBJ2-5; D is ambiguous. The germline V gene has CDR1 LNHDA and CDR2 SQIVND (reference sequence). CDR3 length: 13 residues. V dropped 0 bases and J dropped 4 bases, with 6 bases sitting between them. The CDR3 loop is CASSIERGETQYF. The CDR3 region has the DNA TGTGCCAGTAGTATAGAGAGAGGAGAGACCCAGTACTTC. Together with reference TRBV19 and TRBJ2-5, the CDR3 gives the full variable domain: DGGITQSPKYLFRKEGQNVTLSCEQNLNHDAMYWYRQDPGQGLRLIYYSQIVNDFQKGDIAEGYSVSREKKESFPLTVTSAQKNPTAFYLCASSIERGETQYFGPGTRLLVL.

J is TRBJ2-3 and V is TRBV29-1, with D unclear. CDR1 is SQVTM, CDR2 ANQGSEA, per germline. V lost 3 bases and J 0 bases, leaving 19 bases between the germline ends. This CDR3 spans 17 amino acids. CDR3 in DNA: TGCAGCGTTGACGGCGGCACCCGTTCCTTTAGCACAGATACGCAGTATTTT. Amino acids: CSVDGGTRSFSTDTQYF.

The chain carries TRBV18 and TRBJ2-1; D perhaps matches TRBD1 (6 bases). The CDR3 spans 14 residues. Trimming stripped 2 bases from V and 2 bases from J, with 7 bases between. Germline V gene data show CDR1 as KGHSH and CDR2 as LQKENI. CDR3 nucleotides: TGTGCCAGCTCACCAAGGGACACCTACAATGAGCAGTTCTTC. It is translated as CASSPRDTYNEQFF.

In nucleotides, the CDR3 is TGTGCCACCAGCAGAGATGAAACGGAGACCCAGTACTTC. It codes for CATSRDETETQYF. The chain has TRBV15 and TRBJ2-5; no reliable D call. V dropped 0 bases and J dropped 5 bases, with 7 bases sitting between them. The CDR3 covers 13 residues. The germline CDR1 and CDR2 sequences are LNHNV and YYDKDF (reference sequence).

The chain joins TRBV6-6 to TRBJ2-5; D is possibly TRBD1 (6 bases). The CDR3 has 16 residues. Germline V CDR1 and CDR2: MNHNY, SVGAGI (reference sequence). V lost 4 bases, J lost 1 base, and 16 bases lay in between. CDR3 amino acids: CASSSLGQPTQETQYF. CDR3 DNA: TGTGCCAGCAGTTCCCTCGGACAGCCCACCCAAGAGACCCAGTACTTC.

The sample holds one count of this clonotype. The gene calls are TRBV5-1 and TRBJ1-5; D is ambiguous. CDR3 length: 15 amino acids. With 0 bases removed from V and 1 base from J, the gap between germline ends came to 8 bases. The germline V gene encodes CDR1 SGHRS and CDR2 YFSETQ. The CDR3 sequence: CASSLGPVSNQPQHF. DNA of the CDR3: TGCGCCAGCAGCTTGGGTCCAGTGAGCAATCAGCCCCAGCATTTT.

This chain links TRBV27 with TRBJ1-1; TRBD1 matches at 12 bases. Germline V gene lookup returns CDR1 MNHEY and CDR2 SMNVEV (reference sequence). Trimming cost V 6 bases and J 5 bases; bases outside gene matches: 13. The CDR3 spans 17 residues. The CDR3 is CASRHQGQGARGTEAFF. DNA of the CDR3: TGTGCCAGCAGACATCAGGGACAGGGGGCGAGGGGGACTGAAGCTTTCTTT.

CDR3 protein: CASSPMGGQQETQYF. CDR3 DNA sequence: TGTGCCAGCAGCCCCATGGGGGGACAGCAAGAGACCCAGTACTTC. The V call is TRBV7-9, the J call TRBJ2-5; weak D call: TRBD1 (7 bases). The CDR3 extends over 15 amino acids. Trimming took 5 bases from V and 2 from J, leaving 15 bases between them. Germline values: CDR1 SEHNR, CDR2 FQNEAQ (reference sequence).